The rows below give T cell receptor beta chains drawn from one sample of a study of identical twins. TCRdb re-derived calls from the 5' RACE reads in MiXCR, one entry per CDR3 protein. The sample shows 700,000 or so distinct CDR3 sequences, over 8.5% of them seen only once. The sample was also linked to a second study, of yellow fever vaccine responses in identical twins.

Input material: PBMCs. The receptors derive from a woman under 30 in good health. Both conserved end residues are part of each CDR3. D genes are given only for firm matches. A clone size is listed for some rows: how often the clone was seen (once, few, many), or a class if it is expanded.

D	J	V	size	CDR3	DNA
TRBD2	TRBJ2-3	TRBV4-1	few	CASSQDFSGGTDTQYF	TGCGCCAGCAGCCAAGATTTTAGCGGGGGTACAGATACGCAGTATTTT
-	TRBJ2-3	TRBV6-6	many	CASSYPGTDTQYF	TGTGCCAGCAGTTACCCAGGCACAGATACGCAGTATTTT
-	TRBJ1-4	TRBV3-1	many	CASSQGGLGEKLFF	TGTGCCAGCAGCCAAGGAGGGCTCGGCGAAAAACTGTTTTTT
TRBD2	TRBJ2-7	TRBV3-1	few	CASSNSGGPHEQYF	TGTGCCAGCAGTAATAGCGGGGGACCCCACGAGCAGTACTTC
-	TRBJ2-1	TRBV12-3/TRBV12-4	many	CASIRTQSNEQFF	TGTGCCAGCATTCGAACGCAGAGCAATGAGCAGTTCTTC
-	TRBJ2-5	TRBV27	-	CASSLEPSGYQETQYF	TGTGCCAGCAGTTTAGAGCCCAGCGGGTACCAAGAGACCCAGTACTTC
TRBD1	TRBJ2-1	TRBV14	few	CASSKDRGSYNEQFF	TGTGCCAGCAGCAAGGACAGGGGGAGCTACAATGAGCAGTTCTTC
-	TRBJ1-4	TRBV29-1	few	CSAGRGVNEKLFF	TGCAGCGCTGGTCGGGGGGTTAATGAAAAACTGTTTTTT
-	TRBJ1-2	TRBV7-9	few	CASTNISRIYGYTF	TGTGCCAGCACCAATATCAGCCGAATCTATGGCTACACCTTC
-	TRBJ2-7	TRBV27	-	CASSLGPRFRPSYEQYF	TGTGCCAGCAGTTTAGGGCCAAGGTTTAGGCCCTCCTACGAGCAGTACTTC
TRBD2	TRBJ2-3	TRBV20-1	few	CSAGLAGAGDTQYF	TGCAGTGCCGGACTAGCGGGGGCGGGAGATACGCAGTATTTT
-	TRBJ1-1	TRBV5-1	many	CASSTGYTEAFF	TGCGCCAGCAGTACCGGGTACACTGAAGCTTTCTTT
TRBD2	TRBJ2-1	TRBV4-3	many	CASSQDPGTSGNEQFF	TGCGCCAGCAGCCAAGATCCCGGGACTAGCGGCAATGAGCAGTTCTTC
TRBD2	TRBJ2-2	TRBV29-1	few	CSALAGVETGELFF	TGCAGCGCTCTAGCGGGAGTCGAGACCGGGGAGCTGTTTTTT
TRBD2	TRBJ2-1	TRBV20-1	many	CSARDGRENNEQFF	TGCAGTGCTAGAGATGGGCGGGAGAATAATGAGCAGTTCTTC
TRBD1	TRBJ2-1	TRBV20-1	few	CSASPWTGGYNEQFF	TGCAGTGCTAGCCCCTGGACAGGGGGCTACAATGAGCAGTTCTTC
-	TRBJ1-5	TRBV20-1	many	CSARGVLGGNQPQHF	TGCAGTGCTAGGGGGGTCCTAGGGGGCAATCAGCCCCAGCATTTT
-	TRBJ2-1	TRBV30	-	CAWSGGSEQFF	TGTGCCTGGAGTGGGGGTAGTGAGCAGTTCTTC
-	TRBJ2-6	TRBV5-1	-	CASSFPRDSGANVLTF	TGCGCCAGCAGCTTCCCCAGGGACTCTGGGGCCAACGTCCTGACTTTC
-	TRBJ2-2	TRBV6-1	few	CASRKQGNTGELFF	TGTGCCAGCAGAAAACAGGGGAACACCGGGGAGCTGTTTTTT
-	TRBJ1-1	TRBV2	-	CASSGWGGHTEAFF	TGTGCCAGCAGTGGCTGGGGGGGGCACACTGAAGCTTTCTTT
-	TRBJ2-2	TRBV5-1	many	CASSKGPGGLPGELFF	TGCGCCAGCAGCAAAGGTCCAGGTGGCCTGCCCGGGGAGCTGTTTTTT
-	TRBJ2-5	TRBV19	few	CASSTRGLGETQYF	TGTGCCAGTAGTACTCGAGGGCTGGGAGAGACCCAGTACTTC
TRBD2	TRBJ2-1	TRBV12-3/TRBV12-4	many	CASSPGTTADNEQFF	TGTGCCAGCAGTCCCGGGACTACGGCCGACAATGAGCAGTTCTTC
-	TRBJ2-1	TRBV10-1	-	CASSDGWEQFF	TGCGCCAGCAGTGACGGTTGGGAGCAGTTCTTC
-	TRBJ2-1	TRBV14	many	CASSQVAGTYNEQFF	TGTGCCAGCAGCCAAGTTGCAGGCACCTACAATGAGCAGTTCTTC
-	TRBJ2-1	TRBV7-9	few	CASSYDKGEQFF	TGTGCCAGCAGCTACGACAAAGGCGAGCAGTTCTTC
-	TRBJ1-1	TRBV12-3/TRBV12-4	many	CASRAGTEVNTEAFF	TGTGCCAGCAGGGCTGGGACCGAGGTCAACACTGAAGCTTTCTTT
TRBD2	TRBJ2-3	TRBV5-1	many	CASSRATGGDTQYF	TGCGCCAGCAGCAGAGCGACGGGGGGAGATACGCAGTATTTT
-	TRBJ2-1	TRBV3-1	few	CASSARRGSDEQFF	TGTGCCAGCAGCGCCCGGAGGGGCTCGGATGAGCAGTTCTTC
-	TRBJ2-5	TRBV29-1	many	CSVIHQQETQYF	TGCAGCGTTATACACCAACAAGAGACCCAGTACTTC
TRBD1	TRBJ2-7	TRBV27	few	CASIAPGTAYEQYF	TGTGCCAGTATCGCTCCCGGGACAGCCTACGAGCAGTACTTC
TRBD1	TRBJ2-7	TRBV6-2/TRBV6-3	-	CASSSDRGVHEQYF	TGTGCCAGCAGCTCGGACAGGGGAGTCCACGAGCAGTACTTC
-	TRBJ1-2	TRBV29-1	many	CSVTEDNYGYTF	TGCAGCGTTACTGAGGATAACTATGGCTACACCTTC
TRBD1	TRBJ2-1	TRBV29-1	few	CSVHRTGTDNEQFF	TGCAGCGTTCATAGGACAGGGACTGACAATGAGCAGTTCTTC
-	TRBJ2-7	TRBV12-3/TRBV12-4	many	CASSPQTGSYEQYF	TGTGCCAGCAGTCCCCAAACAGGGTCCTACGAGCAGTACTTC
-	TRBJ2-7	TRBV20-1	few	CSAPRQENYEQYF	TGCAGTGCTCCTAGACAGGAAAACTACGAGCAGTACTTC
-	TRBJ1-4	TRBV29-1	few	CSVIPGIGVDYEKLFF	TGCAGCGTGATACCGGGGATAGGAGTGGATTATGAAAAACTGTTTTTT
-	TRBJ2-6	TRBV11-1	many	CASSLAFGDLAGANVLTF	TGTGCCAGCAGCTTAGCATTCGGGGATCTAGCTGGGGCCAACGTCCTGACTTTC
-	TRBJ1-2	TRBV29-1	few	CSVEEGATNYGYTF	TGCAGCGTTGAAGAGGGGGCCACTAACTATGGCTACACCTTC
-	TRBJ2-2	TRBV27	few	CASRIRGNTGELFF	TGTGCCAGCAGAATCAGGGGGAACACCGGGGAGCTGTTTTTT
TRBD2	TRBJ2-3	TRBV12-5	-	CASGLSGRADTQYF	TGTGCTAGTGGTTTGAGCGGGAGAGCAGATACGCAGTATTTT
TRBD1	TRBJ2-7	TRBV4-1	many	CASSQRDRDTYEQYF	TGCGCCAGCAGCCAAAGGGACAGGGATACCTACGAGCAGTACTTC
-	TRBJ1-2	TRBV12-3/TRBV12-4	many	CASSLGVGYTF	TGTGCCAGCAGTTTAGGGGTTGGCTACACCTTC
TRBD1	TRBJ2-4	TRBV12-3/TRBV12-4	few	CASSLRTGENVKNIQYF	TGTGCCAGCAGTCTCCGGACAGGGGAGAATGTCAAAAACATTCAGTACTTC
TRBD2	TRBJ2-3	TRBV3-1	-	CASAGGPADTQYF	TGTGCCAGCGCGGGAGGGCCTGCTGATACGCAGTATTTT
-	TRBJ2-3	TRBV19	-	CASTRRAWISDTQYF	TGTGCCAGTACCAGACGAGCTTGGATCTCAGATACGCAGTATTTT